Below, 12 T cell receptor beta chains from the same sample are listed, as sequenced in a study of cytomegalovirus exposure and HLA in healthy donors. PCR primers comprised 60 Vbeta and 13 Jbeta primers. Sequencing was performed with immunoSEQ multiplex PCR; in TCRdb, only in-frame clones are kept and a portion is missing. The listing records more than 60,000 clones. The sequenced sample was PBMCs. Every receptor here comes from a boy younger than 18 in good health and CMV-seronegative.

V is TRBV5-1 and J is TRBJ2-2, with 9 bases aligning to TRBD1. V was pared by 6 bases and J by 3 bases, with 9 bases of the junction left unmatched. The CDR3 is made up of 16 amino acids. CDR1 is SGHRS and CDR2 is YFSETQ in the germline V gene. CDR3: CASNSRDRADTGELFF. In DNA, the CDR3 is TGCGCCAGCAACTCCCGGGACAGGGCAGACACCGGGGAGCTGTTTTTT.

Worth noting for this clone: One junction end disagrees with the germline gene, perhaps due to a read error. The V and J genes are TRBV5-1 and TRBJ2-7; TRBD1 aligns across 8 bases. CDR3 length: 13 residues. The V gene's germline CDR1 is SGHRS and CDR2 YFSETQ. The chain's CDR3 is CASSPEAGGRLDF. CDR3 DNA: TGCGCCAGCAGCCCGGAGGCAGGGGGCCGTCTTGACTTC.

V is TRBV9 and J is TRBJ2-2, with a tentative D call TRBD2 (6 bases). The ends were cut back, 1 base at V and 6 bases at J, with 19 bases in the middle. The CDR3 is 17 residues long. Germline V CDR1 and CDR2: SGDLS, YYNGEE. DNA for the CDR3: TGTGCCAGCAGCGTAAGGAGTTCGGGAGATAGGGCCGGGGAGCTGTTTTTT. Protein product: CASSVRSSGDRAGELFF.

This sequence joins TRBV11-2 and TRBJ2-1, with TRBD2 identical over 8 bases. Germline CDR1 is SGHAT and CDR2 is FQNNGV. CDR3 length: 16 residues. V was pared by 7 bases and J by 5 bases, with 13 bases of the junction left unmatched. As DNA, the CDR3 is TGTGCCAGCACCCCTGCGCGGGGGGACCTCAACAATGAGCAGTTCTTC. Protein product: CASTPARGDLNNEQFF.

The V gene is TRBV18, the J gene TRBJ1-2; D is unclear. V was cut by 0 bases and J by 9 bases, with 17 bases left in between. Germline-derived CDR1 and CDR2 are KGHSH and LQKENI. The CDR3 extends over 15 amino acids. CDR3 nucleotide sequence: TGTGCCAGCTCACCACCAGGGCTGGGGAGTGCGAGCTACACCTTC. Its protein product is CASSPPGLGSASYTF.

This chain joins TRBV5-5 and TRBJ1-1; 8 nucleotides match TRBD1. V was pared by 5 bases and J by 0 bases, with 6 bases of the junction left unmatched. CDR3 size: 15 residues. CDR1 and CDR2 from the germline V gene are SGHKS and YYEKEE (reference sequence). The DNA for the CDR3 is TGTGCCAGCAGTTTGACAGGGGCCATGAACACTGAAGCTTTCTTT. Translation: CASSLTGAMNTEAFF.

The CDR3 is CASSIVGNEQYF. CDR3 nucleotides: TGTGCCAGTAGTATAGTCGGGAACGAGCAGTACTTC. The V call is TRBV19, the J call TRBJ2-7, with D perhaps matching TRBD2 (5 bases). The CDR3 length is 12 residues. Trimming removed 1 base at V and 5 bases at J, with 6 bases between. The germline V gene has CDR1 LNHDA and CDR2 SQIVND (reference sequence).

This chain uses TRBV30 with TRBJ1-5; 10 bases line up with TRBD1. V trimming: 0 bases; J trimming: 7 bases; junction bases outside the gene matches: 9. The germline V gene has CDR1 GTSNPN and CDR2 SVGIG (reference sequence). This CDR3 is 16 amino acids long. In DNA form, the CDR3 reads TGTGCCTGGAGTGTGCGAGGGACAGGGGTCGAACAGCCCCAGCATTTT. Residues: CAWSVRGTGVEQPQHF.

This chain connects TRBV7-9 to TRBJ1-1; no clear D gene. Trimming stripped 1 base from V and 1 base from J, with 7 bases between. This CDR3 is built from 14 residues. The V gene's germline CDR1 is SEHNR and CDR2 FQNEAQ (reference sequence). Here the CDR3 DNA reads TGTGCCAGCAGCTTAGGAGGTGGGAACACTGAAGCTTTCTTT. As protein: CASSLGGGNTEAFF.

V gene TRBV2 combines with J gene TRBJ2-1; no definite D call. The V end lost 1 base, the J end lost 6 bases, and 7 bases lay between the germline ends. This CDR3 has 13 residues. Germline V gene data show CDR1 as SNHLY and CDR2 as FYNNEI. CDR3 sequence (DNA): TGTGCCAGCAGTGAAGATATGCGCAATGAGCAGTTCTTC. Translating it yields CASSEDMRNEQFF.

The DNA of the CDR3 is TGTGCCTGGAGTCAGGATAGGCCTCCTGAGTACTTC. This codes for CAWSQDRPPEYF. The chain uses TRBV30 and TRBJ2-5, with no clear D. The V gene's germline CDR1 is GTSNPN and CDR2 SVGIG (reference sequence). V shed 2 bases and J shed 12 bases, with 16 bases lying between them. The CDR3 runs to 12 residues.

V gene TRBV7-8 combines with J gene TRBJ2-5, with TRBD1 matching over 8 bases. CDR3 length: 15 amino acids. Germline CDR1 reads SGHVS; CDR2 reads FQNEAQ. V shed 5 bases, J shed 4 bases, and the junction held 9 bases outside the gene matches. The chain's CDR3 is CASSPRTGWGETQYF. In DNA form, the CDR3 reads TGTGCCAGCAGCCCCAGGACAGGGTGGGGAGAGACCCAGTACTTC.